There are many counts of the clone carrying this T cell receptor (beta chain). Graves' hyperthyroidism was deemed stable given no ophthalmopathy progression within 18 months. From germline, CDR1 is SNHLY and CDR2 FYNNEI. CDR3 size: 14 residues. Trimming pared 0 bases from V and 8 bases from J, leaving 10 bases between. This record belongs to a study of T cells in Graves' hyperthyroidism and ophthalmopathy. RNA transcripts served as the template for amplifying TCR beta CDR3 regions. The HTBI set primed first-round TCR CDR3 RT-PCR. From the multiplex PCR reads, TCRdb called clonotypes with MiXCR, one entry per CDR3 protein. The table shows about 320,000 distinct CDR3 sequences, with over 15% occurring only once.

What was sequenced was blood. V gene TRBV2 combines with J gene TRBJ2-2; D not certain. The TCR comes from a young man with Graves' hyperthyroidism. In DNA form, the CDR3 reads TGTGCCAGCAGTGAAGCGCGAACAGCAGGGGAGCTGTTTTTT. Translation gives CASSEARTAGELFF.